The rows below give T cell receptor beta chains drawn from one sample of a study of T cells after yellow fever vaccination. In TCRdb, the 5' RACE reads were re-called with MiXCR into one record per CDR3 protein. The sample has 100,000 or so distinct CDR3 sequences; 8% to 10% are singletons. Sequenced here: CD8+ T cells not binding an NS4B(214-222) dextramer, sorted from PBMCs, sampled less than 16 days after the first yellow fever vaccination. These receptor sequences come from a man in his late teens or twenties who received the YFV17D yellow fever vaccine. The CDR3 runs from the conserved cysteine through the conserved F or W. The order of the fields is V gene, clone size, J gene, D gene, CDR3 protein, CDR3 DNA. D genes are given only for firm matches. Not all rows give a size; the values are once, few, many and, for expanded clones, a class.

v_call: TRBV4-3
clone_size: many
j_call: TRBJ2-1
d_call: TRBD1
cdr3_aa: CASSQWEGTGHNEQFF
cdr3_nt: TGCGCCAGCAGCCAATGGGAGGGGACAGGGCACAATGAGCAGTTCTTC

v_call: TRBV20-1
clone_size: .
j_call: TRBJ2-7
d_call: TRBD2
cdr3_aa: CCARALTSGTYYEQYF
cdr3_nt: TGCTGTGCTAGGGCCCTGACTAGCGGGACTTACTACGAGCAGTACTTC

v_call: TRBV19
clone_size: few
j_call: TRBJ1-5
d_call: .
cdr3_aa: CASSLSGRQPQHF
cdr3_nt: TGTGCCAGTAGTCTCAGTGGTAGACAGCCCCAGCATTTT

v_call: TRBV13
clone_size: .
j_call: TRBJ2-4
d_call: TRBD2
cdr3_aa: CASSLGLGENIQYF
cdr3_nt: TGTGCCAGCAGCTTGGGACTAGGAGAAAACATTCAGTACTTC

v_call: TRBV10-1
clone_size: few
j_call: TRBJ1-5
d_call: .
cdr3_aa: CASSVGTFLGNQPQHF
cdr3_nt: TGCGCCAGCAGTGTTGGGACGTTCTTGGGCAATCAGCCCCAGCATTTT

v_call: TRBV5-6
clone_size: few
j_call: TRBJ2-1
d_call: .
cdr3_aa: CASSPTEYNEQFF
cdr3_nt: TGTGCCAGCAGCCCGACGGAGTACAATGAGCAGTTCTTC

v_call: TRBV29-1
clone_size: .
j_call: TRBJ2-7
d_call: .
cdr3_aa: CSVVSRGLSYEQYF
cdr3_nt: TGCAGCGTTGTTTCCAGGGGCCTTTCCTACGAGCAGTACTTC

v_call: TRBV5-1
clone_size: many
j_call: TRBJ2-7
d_call: TRBD1
cdr3_aa: CASSLGGQGREQYF
cdr3_nt: TGCGCCAGCAGCTTGGGGGGACAGGGCAGAGAGCAGTACTTC

v_call: TRBV20-1
clone_size: .
j_call: TRBJ2-3
d_call: TRBD2
cdr3_aa: CSARGRLAGADTQYF
cdr3_nt: TGCAGTGCTAGGGGACGACTAGCGGGGGCAGATACGCAGTATTTT

v_call: TRBV12-3/TRBV12-4
clone_size: .
j_call: TRBJ2-3
d_call: TRBD1
cdr3_aa: CAFRQEEVGTASTDTQYF
cdr3_nt: TGTGCCTTCAGACAGGAAGAGGTCGGGACAGCTAGCACAGATACGCAGTATTTT

v_call: TRBV12-3/TRBV12-4
clone_size: .
j_call: TRBJ2-3
d_call: .
cdr3_aa: CASSRAGGTQYF
cdr3_nt: TGTGCCAGCAGCCGAGCTGGGGGTACGCAGTATTTT

v_call: TRBV7-2
clone_size: few
j_call: TRBJ2-3
d_call: .
cdr3_aa: CASSLGLVGTQYF
cdr3_nt: TGTGCCAGCAGCTTGGGCCTCGTCGGTACGCAGTATTTT

v_call: TRBV7-2
clone_size: .
j_call: TRBJ2-3
d_call: TRBD1
cdr3_aa: CASSPPPGQGPTDTQYF
cdr3_nt: TGTGCCAGCAGCCCCCCTCCTGGACAGGGCCCAACAGATACGCAGTATTTT

v_call: TRBV6-2/TRBV6-3
clone_size: few
j_call: TRBJ2-5
d_call: .
cdr3_aa: CASRHEVGGTQETQYF
cdr3_nt: TGTGCCAGCAGGCACGAAGTGGGGGGCACTCAAGAGACCCAGTACTTC

v_call: TRBV7-2
clone_size: .
j_call: TRBJ2-5
d_call: .
cdr3_aa: CASSLIGETQYF
cdr3_nt: TGTGCCAGCAGCTTAATTGGAGAGACCCAGTACTTC

v_call: TRBV27
clone_size: .
j_call: TRBJ1-2
d_call: TRBD1
cdr3_aa: CASSLGPTGPGYTF
cdr3_nt: TGTGCCAGCAGTTTGGGGCCGACAGGGCCTGGCTACACCTTC

v_call: TRBV6-5
clone_size: few
j_call: TRBJ1-1
d_call: .
cdr3_aa: CASSYLTEAFF
cdr3_nt: TGTGCCAGCAGTTACTTGACTGAAGCTTTCTTT

v_call: TRBV12-3/TRBV12-4
clone_size: .
j_call: TRBJ1-2
d_call: .
cdr3_aa: CASSLDGLQPNYGYTF
cdr3_nt: TGTGCCAGCAGTTTAGATGGGCTTCAACCCAACTATGGCTACACCTTC

v_call: TRBV7-9
clone_size: .
j_call: TRBJ1-2
d_call: .
cdr3_aa: CASSLGTRGYGYTF
cdr3_nt: TGTGCCAGCAGCTTAGGGACTCGGGGATATGGCTACACCTTC

v_call: TRBV4-3
clone_size: .
j_call: TRBJ2-6
d_call: .
cdr3_aa: CASSQEWQVSGANVLTF
cdr3_nt: TGCGCCAGCAGCCAAGAGTGGCAGGTCTCTGGGGCCAACGTCCTGACTTTC

v_call: TRBV6-5
clone_size: few
j_call: TRBJ2-1
d_call: .
cdr3_aa: CASSSRRESSYNEQFF
cdr3_nt: TGTGCCAGCAGTTCAAGACGGGAGAGCTCCTACAATGAGCAGTTCTTC

v_call: TRBV27
clone_size: many
j_call: TRBJ1-5
d_call: .
cdr3_aa: CASRATGFNQPQHF
cdr3_nt: TGTGCCAGCAGAGCGACGGGCTTCAATCAGCCCCAGCATTTT

v_call: TRBV7-2
clone_size: few
j_call: TRBJ2-3
d_call: .
cdr3_aa: CASSFIGTDTQYF
cdr3_nt: TGTGCCAGCAGCTTTATTGGCACAGATACGCAGTATTTT

v_call: TRBV6-1
clone_size: few
j_call: TRBJ2-7
d_call: .
cdr3_aa: CASSFRLGDYEQYF
cdr3_nt: TGTGCCAGCAGCTTCAGGCTAGGGGACTACGAGCAGTACTTC

v_call: TRBV7-8
clone_size: .
j_call: TRBJ1-3
d_call: .
cdr3_aa: CASSPLDRLSSGNTIYF
cdr3_nt: TGTGCCAGCAGCCCCTTGGACCGGCTCAGCTCTGGAAACACCATATATTTT

v_call: TRBV6-2/TRBV6-3
clone_size: .
j_call: TRBJ2-1
d_call: TRBD2
cdr3_aa: CASSYGASGGYEQFF
cdr3_nt: TGTGCCAGCAGTTACGGCGCTAGCGGGGGGTATGAGCAGTTCTTC

v_call: TRBV5-1
clone_size: .
j_call: TRBJ2-3
d_call: .
cdr3_aa: CASSYARQGSLDTQYF
cdr3_nt: TGCGCCAGCAGCTACGCTCGGCAGGGCTCTCTGGATACGCAGTATTTT

v_call: TRBV7-3
clone_size: .
j_call: TRBJ2-5
d_call: .
cdr3_aa: CASSTGGGTQYF
cdr3_nt: TGTGCCAGCAGCACCGGAGGGGGGACCCAGTACTTC

v_call: TRBV3-1
clone_size: .
j_call: TRBJ2-7
d_call: TRBD2
cdr3_aa: CASTPGLAPYEQYF
cdr3_nt: TGTGCCAGCACGCCGGGACTAGCGCCCTACGAGCAGTACTTC

v_call: TRBV2
clone_size: few
j_call: TRBJ2-1
d_call: TRBD2
cdr3_aa: CASTSTSGGLYNEQFF
cdr3_nt: TGTGCCAGCACTTCAACTAGCGGGGGTCTCTACAATGAGCAGTTCTTC

v_call: TRBV6-2/TRBV6-3
clone_size: .
j_call: TRBJ2-7
d_call: .
cdr3_aa: CASSSVFLGLSYEQYF
cdr3_nt: TGTGCCAGCAGTTCCGTCTTCCTAGGATTATCCTACGAGCAGTACTTC

v_call: TRBV7-6
clone_size: many
j_call: TRBJ2-7
d_call: TRBD1
cdr3_aa: CASSPAGYRGIVYEQYF
cdr3_nt: TGTGCCAGCAGCCCCGCAGGTTACAGGGGAATCGTATACGAGCAGTACTTC

v_call: TRBV11-3
clone_size: .
j_call: TRBJ2-1
d_call: TRBD2
cdr3_aa: CASSVSGGYNEQFF
cdr3_nt: TGTGCCAGCAGCGTTAGCGGGGGGTACAATGAGCAGTTCTTC

v_call: TRBV12-3/TRBV12-4
clone_size: many
j_call: TRBJ2-4
d_call: TRBD2
cdr3_aa: CASSPISGGEDIQYF
cdr3_nt: TGTGCCAGCAGTCCCATTAGCGGGGGTGAGGACATTCAGTACTTC

v_call: TRBV5-5
clone_size: .
j_call: TRBJ1-5
d_call: .
cdr3_aa: CASSPFGSSNQPQHF
cdr3_nt: TGTGCCAGCAGCCCCTTCGGGAGTAGCAATCAGCCCCAGCATTTT

v_call: TRBV20-1
clone_size: few
j_call: TRBJ2-2
d_call: .
cdr3_aa: CSAKTLRELFF
cdr3_nt: TGCAGTGCTAAAACACTACGGGAGCTGTTTTTT

v_call: TRBV7-9
clone_size: .
j_call: TRBJ1-2
d_call: .
cdr3_aa: CASSSVTGHYGYTF
cdr3_nt: TGTGCCAGCAGCTCCGTAACAGGGCACTATGGCTACACCTTC

v_call: TRBV5-6
clone_size: few
j_call: TRBJ2-2
d_call: .
cdr3_aa: CASSLGAAGTGELFF
cdr3_nt: TGTGCCAGCAGCTTGGGAGCGGCGGGAACCGGGGAGCTGTTTTTT

v_call: TRBV5-1
clone_size: .
j_call: TRBJ2-1
d_call: .
cdr3_aa: CASSLLGSNEQFF
cdr3_nt: TGCGCCAGCAGCTTATTGGGGAGCAATGAGCAGTTCTTC

v_call: TRBV29-1
clone_size: few
j_call: TRBJ1-3
d_call: .
cdr3_aa: CSVVVAGNTIYF
cdr3_nt: TGCAGCGTTGTTGTAGCTGGAAACACCATATATTTT

v_call: TRBV15
clone_size: .
j_call: TRBJ2-2
d_call: TRBD1
cdr3_aa: CATAGTGGSTGELFF
cdr3_nt: TGTGCCACTGCCGGGACAGGGGGGAGCACCGGGGAGCTGTTTTTT

v_call: TRBV24-1
clone_size: .
j_call: TRBJ2-4
d_call: .
cdr3_aa: CATSDSTGLAKNIQYF
cdr3_nt: TGTGCCACCAGTGATTCCACAGGGCTCGCCAAAAACATTCAGTACTTC

v_call: TRBV27
clone_size: many
j_call: TRBJ2-2
d_call: .
cdr3_aa: CASSWGGELFF
cdr3_nt: TGTGCCAGCAGTTGGGGCGGGGAGCTGTTTTTT

v_call: TRBV4-3
clone_size: .
j_call: TRBJ2-2
d_call: .
cdr3_aa: CASSADRDYRELFF
cdr3_nt: TGCGCCAGCAGCGCGGACAGGGACTACCGGGAGCTGTTTTTT

v_call: TRBV29-1
clone_size: few
j_call: TRBJ2-3
d_call: TRBD2
cdr3_aa: CSALSSGRRTDTQYF
cdr3_nt: TGCAGCGCTTTATCTAGCGGAAGACGCACAGATACGCAGTATTTT

v_call: TRBV4-3
clone_size: .
j_call: TRBJ1-2
d_call: .
cdr3_aa: CASSLLVGGDHGYTF
cdr3_nt: TGCGCCAGCAGCTTACTCGTCGGGGGAGATCATGGCTACACCTTC

v_call: TRBV5-1
clone_size: .
j_call: TRBJ1-5
d_call: .
cdr3_aa: CASSLGGASNQPQHF
cdr3_nt: TGCGCCAGCAGCTTGGGAGGTGCTAGCAATCAGCCCCAGCATTTT